This T cell receptor (beta chain) appears in the sequencing data of a study of spatial heterogeneity in lung cancer. Background on the study: Raw reads showed each unique TCR and UMI combination turning up more than ten times on average. Study results and limitations: Resection saw ubiquitous expanded tumor TCRs appear in blood more than follow-up did.

Many counts were recorded for this clonotype. Its antigen is unknown. Time point specified: sample taken at primary tumor resection. The donors were some 70 patients with non-small cell lung cancer that was early-stage and untreated. Tumor, nontumor lung or frozen PBMC supplied whole RNA, sequenced without sorting. TCRdb independently ran MiXCR on the 5' RACE reads; one entry per CDR3 protein. The sample contains 30,000 to 45,000 distinct CDR3 sequences, around 7.5% of which appear only once. Between the trimmed V and J ends, which lost 1 base and 7 bases, there was a span of 5 bases. This CDR3 is built from 12 residues.

Sequences were derived from PBMCs, sampled at surgery. The chain links TRBV12-3 or TRBV12-4 to TRBJ1-5; no clear D gene. This TCR derives from a male donor with early-stage non-small cell lung cancer. CDR3 sequence (DNA): TGTGCCAGCAGTTTAGGAGAACAGCCCCAGCATTTT. Encoded protein: CASSLGEQPQHF.